The clone carrying this T cell receptor beta chain was detected only once. PCR amplification relied on 60 Vbeta primers (plus 13 Jbeta primers). Libraries were prepared by immunoSEQ multiplex PCR; TCRdb keeps only in-frame clonotypes and omits some of them. The table includes some 200,000 clones, roughly four fifths detected once. Trimming shortened V by 2 bases and J by 6 bases, and 11 bases separated the two germline ends. Germline V gene data show CDR1 as SGHNT and CDR2 as YYREEE (reference sequence). The CDR3 is 13 amino acids. These data are taken from a study of cytomegalovirus exposure and HLA in healthy donors. Background on the study: Earlier, some 200 million T cells were analyzed, and approximately 110 million unique TCR beta sequences were found among them.

Material for sequencing was PBMCs. The rearrangement links TRBV5-4 to TRBJ1-1; no clear D gene. This receptor was taken from a woman aged 25 to 39 in good health and CMV-seropositive. In DNA, the CDR3 is TGTGCCAGCAGCTTCGGCGACTCTCCTGAAGCTTTCTTT. Encoded protein: CASSFGDSPEAFF.